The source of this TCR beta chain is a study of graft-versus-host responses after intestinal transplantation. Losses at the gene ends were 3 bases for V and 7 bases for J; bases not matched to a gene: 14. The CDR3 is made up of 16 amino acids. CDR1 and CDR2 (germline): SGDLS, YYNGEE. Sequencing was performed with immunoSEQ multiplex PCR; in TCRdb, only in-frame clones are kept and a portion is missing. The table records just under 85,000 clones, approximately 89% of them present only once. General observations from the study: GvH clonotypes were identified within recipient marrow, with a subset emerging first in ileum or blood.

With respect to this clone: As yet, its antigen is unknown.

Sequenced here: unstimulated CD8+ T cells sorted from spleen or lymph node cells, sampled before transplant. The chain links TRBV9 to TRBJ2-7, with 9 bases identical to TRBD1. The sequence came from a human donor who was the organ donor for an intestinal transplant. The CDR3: CASSASGDRDLWEQYF. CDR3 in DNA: TGTGCCAGCAGCGCAAGTGGGGACAGGGACCTGTGGGAGCAGTACTTC.